Below are 30 T cell receptor beta chains sequenced from a single sample in a study of early T cells in non-severe SARS-CoV-2 infection. TCRdb fed the 5' RACE reads into MiXCR, producing one record per CDR3 protein. Of around 75,000 distinct CDR3 sequences listed, about 9.4% are singletons. The specimen sequenced was whole blood. The receptors were gathered from an adult who was a healthcare worker with PCR-confirmed SARS-CoV-2 infection or an uninfected control (not recorded which).

This clonotype was counted at least ten times. The V call is TRBV7-9, the J call TRBJ1-1, with D perhaps matching TRBD1 (6 bases). Looked up from germline, CDR1 is SEHNR and CDR2 is FQNEAQ (reference sequence). The CDR3 covers 11 residues. V was clipped by 5 bases and J by 8 bases, with 9 bases between them. CDR3 in DNA: TGTGCCAGCAGCCCCGGACAGGAAGCTTTCTTT. Its protein is CASSPGQEAFF.

This clonotype was found many times. The V gene is TRBV27, the J gene TRBJ1-6; TRBD1 is a possible D gene (6 bases). Trimming left V 5 bases short and J 10 bases short, with 15 bases between. Germline CDR1 and CDR2: MNHEY and SMNVEV (reference sequence). This CDR3 comprises 14 residues. CDR3 sequence: CASSGGGSYSPLHF. CDR3 nucleotides: TGTGCCAGCAGTGGGGGGGGCAGTTACTCACCCCTCCACTTT.

This clonotype was recorded at least ten times. This chain uses TRBV3-1 with TRBJ2-7; unclear D gene. This CDR3 spans 15 amino acids. The germline V and J ends were trimmed by 1 base and 4 bases, with 14 bases remaining between them. Looked up from germline, CDR1 is LGHDT and CDR2 is YNNKEL (reference sequence). The CDR3 loop reads CASSQASLSIYEQYF. The CDR3 DNA reads as TGTGCCAGCAGCCAAGCGAGCCTTTCTATATACGAGCAGTACTTC.

The V and J genes are TRBV7-9 and TRBJ2-1; a weak D match, TRBD2 (5 bases). The ends were cut back, 5 bases at V and 3 bases at J, with 20 bases in the middle. The CDR3 totals 17 residues. Germline CDR1 and CDR2: SEHNR and FQNEAQ (reference sequence). The CDR3 bases are TGTGCCAGCAGCCTCTCAAGAGGGCGTCTCCTCTACAATGAGCAGTTCTTC. Its translation is CASSLSRGRLLYNEQFF.

V gene TRBV27 combines with J gene TRBJ1-2, with a tentative D call TRBD1 (5 bases). The V end was cut by 4 bases, the J end by 3 bases, with 12 bases between. This CDR3 contains 14 residues. The germline CDR1 and CDR2 sequences are MNHEY and SMNVEV (reference sequence). The CDR3 loop is CASSSGEAHYGYTF. CDR3 DNA sequence: TGTGCCAGCAGTTCGGGGGAAGCGCACTATGGCTACACCTTC.

The chain couples TRBV13 to TRBJ1-1; 10 bases are shared with TRBD1. CDR1 is PRHDT and CDR2 is FYEKMQ in the germline V gene (reference sequence). With V trimmed by 5 bases and J by 4 bases, 4 bases remained unmatched. The CDR3 length is 14 residues. CDR3: CASSTTGGGTEAFF. The CDR3 DNA reads TGTGCCAGCAGCACGACAGGGGGCGGCACTGAAGCTTTCTTT.

This clonotype was seen only a few times. CDR3 in amino acids: CAISESSRSGANVLTF. The CDR3 nucleotides read TGTGCCATCAGTGAGTCGTCCCGCTCTGGGGCCAACGTCCTGACTTTC. The chain uses TRBV10-3 and TRBJ2-6; D not resolved. The CDR3 covers 16 residues. Germline lookup yields CDR1 ENHRY and CDR2 SYGVKD. Trimming left V 0 bases short and J 0 bases short, with 6 bases between.

This clonotype has more than one count but fewer than ten. CDR3 sequence reads: CSVSKEESYNEQFF. CDR3 coding DNA: TGCAGCGTTTCTAAGGAGGAATCCTACAATGAGCAGTTCTTC. The chain uses TRBV29-1 and TRBJ2-1; D possibly corresponds to TRBD2 (5 bases). V shed 5 bases and J shed 1 base, with 12 bases lying between them. The CDR3 is made up of 14 amino acids. CDR1 is SQVTM and CDR2 is ANQGSEA in the germline V gene.

This clonotype has only a few counts. The V call is TRBV19, the J call TRBJ1-1, with 7 nucleotides matching TRBD1. CDR3 length: 14 residues. The germline V gene has CDR1 LNHDA and CDR2 SQIVND (reference sequence). With 6 bases clipped from V and 1 base from J, the junction kept 5 bases outside the gene matches. The CDR3 DNA follows: TGTGCCAGTAGAAGAAGGGACAGGAACACTGAAGCTTTCTTT. This gives the protein CASRRRDRNTEAFF. The full variable domain, its missing parts supplied by reference TRBV19 and TRBJ1-1, is DGGITQSPKYLFRKEGQNVTLSCEQNLNHDAMYWYRQDPGQGLRLIYYSQIVNDFQKGDIAEGYSVSREKKESFPLTVTSAQKNPTAFYLCASRRRDRNTEAFFGQGTRLTVV.

This clonotype was picked up a small number of times. The chain is built from TRBV7-6 and TRBJ2-7, with 8 bases lining up with TRBD1. The CDR3 covers 16 residues. J gave up 6 bases and V 0 bases, and 10 bases lay outside the gene matches. The germline gives CDR1 SGHVS, CDR2 FNYEAQ. As DNA, the CDR3 is TGTGCCAGCAGCTTAGCGCATGGGTCAGGGGGCGGCGAGCAGTACTTC. This sequence encodes CASSLAHGSGGGEQYF.

This clonotype turned up a few times. The J gene is TRBJ1-1, the V gene TRBV7-6; D is undetermined. The V and J ends lost 2 bases and 1 base respectively, with 8 bases between them. Germline values: CDR1 SGHVS, CDR2 FNYEAQ. The CDR3 is made up of 14 amino acids. The chain's CDR3 is CASSLTDSNTEAFF. As DNA, the CDR3 is TGTGCCAGCAGCTTAACAGATTCGAACACTGAAGCTTTCTTT.

This clonotype was recorded a few times. The chain couples TRBV3-1 to TRBJ1-6; 7 bases fit TRBD1. The junction had 6 bases not matched to a gene; V was cut back by 4 bases and J by 6 bases. The germline CDR1 and CDR2 sequences are LGHDT and YNNKEL (reference sequence). This CDR3 has 15 amino acids. DNA for the CDR3: TGTGCCAGCAGCCCTCTAACAGGGGCTAATTCACCCCTCCACTTT. Translating gives CASSPLTGANSPLHF.

As regards this clonotype: A read error may be the cause here, since a much bigger clone is one base away. This sequence joins TRBV11-3 and TRBJ2-3, with a tentative D call TRBD1 (6 bases). The length of the CDR3 is 16 residues. Trimming cost V 8 bases and J 2 bases, with 20 bases left between them. Germline CDR1 and CDR2: SGHNT and YENEEA. DNA of the CDR3: TGTGCCAGCTTCGCCCGTGGGGGACAAGACACAGATACGCAGTATTTT. Amino acid sequence: CASFARGGQDTDTQYF.

The V call is TRBV20-1, the J call TRBJ2-1; 8 nucleotides line up with TRBD2. Per the germline V gene, CDR1 is DFQATT and CDR2 is SNEGSKA (reference sequence). The V segment lost 2 bases and the J segment 3 bases; nucleotides outside the gene matches: 6. This CDR3 is 15 amino acids long. CDR3 sequence (DNA): TGCAGTGCTAGAAAAAGCGGGAGTCTCTACAATGAGCAGTTCTTC. The encoded protein is CSARKSGSLYNEQFF.

The chain uses TRBV2 and TRBJ1-4; 7 nucleotides agree with TRBD1. J was trimmed by 2 bases and V by 3 bases; bases with no gene match: 0. Germline-derived CDR1 and CDR2 are SNHLY and FYNNEI. The CDR3 loop spans 14 amino acids. CDR3 DNA sequence: TGTGCCAGCAGTGAGACAGGGACTAATGAAAAACTGTTTTTT. Amino acid sequence: CASSETGTNEKLFF.

This clonotype was observed at least ten times. The CDR3 coding sequence is TGTGCCAGCAGCCCGGGGGGGTCCCAGTACTTC. It is translated as CASSPGGSQYF. The J gene is TRBJ2-5, the V gene TRBV11-2; 8 bases match TRBD2. Per germline, CDR1 SGHAT and CDR2 FQNNGV. The CDR3 is made up of 11 amino acids. Trimming took 5 bases from V and 9 from J; bases not matched to a gene: 2.

This clonotype was recorded many times. The V and J genes are TRBV11-2 and TRBJ2-2; 9 nucleotides align to TRBD1. The CDR3 covers 20 residues. The V gene end was trimmed by 1 base and the J gene end by 4 bases; junction bases not matched to a gene: 16. Germline V gives CDR1 SGHAT, CDR2 FQNNGV. CDR3 bases: TGTGCCAGCAGCTTAGTTGGACAGGGGTTCTCGCGGGGGACCACCGGGGAGCTGTTTTTT. Translation gives CASSLVGQGFSRGTTGELFF.

This clonotype was counted many times. This chain connects TRBV19 to TRBJ2-3; TRBD2 agrees at 9 bases. CDR3 length: 14 amino acids. V lost 7 bases and J lost 4; bases outside the gene matches: 6. Looked up from germline, CDR1 is LNHDA and CDR2 is SQIVND (reference sequence). CDR3 bases: TGTGCCAGTACTAGCGGGAACGGCGCAGATACGCAGTATTTT. Its protein is CASTSGNGADTQYF.

This clonotype was recorded at least ten times. This rearrangement joins TRBV3-1 to TRBJ2-1; tentatively, D is TRBD1 (6 bases). The V end was cut by 0 bases, the J end by 5 bases, with 14 bases between. The CDR3 sequence is 16 residues long. Germline V gene sequence: CDR1 LGHDT, CDR2 YNNKEL (reference sequence). CDR3 DNA: TGTGCCAGCAGCCAAGATATAAGGACAGTCCACAATGAGCAGTTCTTC. Translated, it gives CASSQDIRTVHNEQFF.

This clonotype was detected a few times. This chain links TRBV14 with TRBJ1-6, with TRBD1 matching over 8 bases. Germline lookup yields CDR1 SGHDN and CDR2 FVKESK. Unmatched junction bases numbered 5, after V lost 4 bases and J lost 6 bases. CDR3 length equals 15 residues. CDR3 amino acids: CASSLGQGINSPLHF. As DNA, the CDR3 is TGTGCCAGCAGCCTTGGACAGGGCATTAATTCACCCCTCCACTTT. Drawing the rest from reference TRBV14 and TRBJ1-6, the complete variable domain is EAGVTQFPSHSVIEKGQTVTLRCDPISGHDNLYWYRRVMGKEIKFLLHFVKESKQDESGMPNNRFLAERTGGTYSTLKVQPAELEDSGVYFCASSLGQGINSPLHFGNGTRLTVT.

The rearrangement links TRBV28 to TRBJ1-2, with unresolved D. CDR1 is MDHEN and CDR2 is SYDVKM in the germline V gene. With 6 bases removed from V and 4 bases from J, the gap between germline ends came to 12 bases. The CDR3 extends over 13 amino acids. The CDR3 spells CASSLPPFYGYTF. The CDR3 DNA follows: TGTGCCAGCAGCCTACCACCTTTCTATGGCTACACCTTC.

This clonotype was detected ten times or more. CDR3 nucleotide sequence: TGCAGCGTTGTCCCCGATAGGAGAGGTGAGCAGTTCTTC. It translates to CSVVPDRRGEQFF. The chain is built from TRBV29-1 and TRBJ2-1; no clear D gene. CDR1 and CDR2 from the germline V gene are SQVTM and ANQGSEA. V was cut by 4 bases and J by 9 bases, with 16 bases left in between. There are 13 residues in the CDR3.

The CDR3 DNA reads TGTGCCATCAGAAAGCAGGGGTTTTCGCAGTATTTT. This sequence encodes CAIRKQGFSQYF. The rearrangement joins TRBV10-3 to TRBJ2-3; D perhaps matches TRBD1 (6 bases). V lost 6 bases to trimming and J lost 10 bases, with 14 bases between them. Germline CDR1 is ENHRY and CDR2 is SYGVKD. CDR3 length: 12 residues.

The sample holds a few counts of this clonotype. The chain uses TRBV27 and TRBJ1-5; tentative D call: TRBD1 (6 bases). Germline loops: CDR1 MNHEY, CDR2 SMNVEV (reference sequence). V was shortened by 5 bases and J by 4 bases, with 9 bases between the two germline ends. The CDR3 runs 13 residues. CDR3 in DNA: TGTGCCAGCAGTCACCAGGGGAATCAGCCCCAGCATTTT. This encodes CASSHQGNQPQHF.

This clonotype came up many times. The V call is TRBV20-1, the J call TRBJ2-7, with D possibly matching TRBD1 (6 bases). Germline CDR1 reads DFQATT; CDR2 reads SNEGSKA (reference sequence). CDR3 length equals 15 residues. V lost 4 bases and J lost 4, with 20 bases in between. CDR3 region: CSAKKRTEVGYEQYF. CDR3 in DNA: TGCAGTGCTAAAAAGAGGACAGAAGTGGGTTACGAGCAGTACTTC.

This clonotype was observed a few times. The CDR3 DNA follows: TGTGCCAGCAGCTTCCAGGCAGGCACTGAAGCTTTCTTT. Translating it yields CASSFQAGTEAFF. The V and J genes are TRBV11-3 and TRBJ1-1, with unresolved D. Trimming pared 3 bases from V and 4 bases from J, leaving 9 bases between. This CDR3 region has 13 residues. Germline CDR1 is SGHNT and CDR2 is YENEEA.

The J gene is TRBJ2-5, the V gene TRBV7-2, with 8 positions matching TRBD1. Germline V gene lookup returns CDR1 SGHTA and CDR2 FQGNSA. J gave up 2 bases and V 5 bases, and 7 bases lay outside the gene matches. CDR3 length: 15 residues. The DNA for the CDR3 is TGTGCCAGCAGCCCCGCGGGACAGGAGCAAGAGACCCAGTACTTC. Translating gives CASSPAGQEQETQYF.

This sequence joins TRBV20-1 and TRBJ2-1, with D maybe TRBD1 (6 bases). Trimming took off 5 bases at V and 4 bases at J, with 18 bases between the two ends. Looked up from germline, CDR1 is DFQATT and CDR2 is SNEGSKA (reference sequence). The CDR3 loop spans 15 amino acids. CDR3 nucleotide sequence: TGCAGTGCTCCCCCCCGGGACACATATTACAATGAGCAGTTCTTC. Its translation: CSAPPRDTYYNEQFF.

This clonotype was observed at least ten times. The chain employs TRBV6-6 and TRBJ1-4; D perhaps matches TRBD1 (6 bases). The CDR3 covers 13 residues. Trimming stripped 5 bases from V and 6 bases from J, with 10 bases between. Germline assignment: CDR1 MNHNY and CDR2 SVGAGI (reference sequence). CDR3 amino acids: CASSKGVYEKLFF. The CDR3 DNA sequence: TGTGCCAGCAGTAAGGGGGTCTATGAAAAACTGTTTTTT.

This clonotype ranks as medium-sized. This chain connects TRBV6-4 to TRBJ2-1; D is possibly TRBD2 (5 bases). The germline gives CDR1 MRHNA, CDR2 SNTAGT. The CDR3 loop spans 15 amino acids. Trimming removed 0 bases from V and 8 bases from J, with 14 bases in between. Here the CDR3 reads CASSDSNSLRDEQFF. The CDR3, as DNA: TGTGCCAGCAGTGACTCGAACAGTCTGAGGGATGAGCAGTTCTTC.